This T cell receptor (beta chain) was sequenced for a study of cytomegalovirus exposure and HLA in healthy donors. Regarding the study as a whole: CMV serostatus was the only recorded immune exposure for donors. A cluster of highly shared sequence variants was likely a sequencing artifact. The authors confirmed in vitro that three CMV-associated chains were specific for CMV antigens.

The study ran its PCR with 60 Vbeta and 13 Jbeta primers. Sequencing used immunoSEQ multiplex PCR; TCRdb keeps in-frame clones, though not all of them. The data contain about 67,000 clones, roughly 80% of them seen just once; the ten biggest clones take up 2.5% to 3.5%. About this clone: Its specificity is not known.

After removal of 1 base from V and 3 bases from J, the junction contained 2 bases not matched to a gene. Per the germline V gene, CDR1 is SGHRS and CDR2 is YFSETQ. This CDR3 region has 14 residues. The chain uses TRBV5-1 and TRBJ2-3; 7 bases match TRBD2. This TCR was recovered from a woman in her twenties or thirties in good health and CMV-seronegative. Material for sequencing was PBMCs. The CDR3 DNA sequence: TGCGCCAGCAGCTTGCAGGGAGGGACAGATACGCAGTATTTT. Protein: CASSLQGGTDTQYF.